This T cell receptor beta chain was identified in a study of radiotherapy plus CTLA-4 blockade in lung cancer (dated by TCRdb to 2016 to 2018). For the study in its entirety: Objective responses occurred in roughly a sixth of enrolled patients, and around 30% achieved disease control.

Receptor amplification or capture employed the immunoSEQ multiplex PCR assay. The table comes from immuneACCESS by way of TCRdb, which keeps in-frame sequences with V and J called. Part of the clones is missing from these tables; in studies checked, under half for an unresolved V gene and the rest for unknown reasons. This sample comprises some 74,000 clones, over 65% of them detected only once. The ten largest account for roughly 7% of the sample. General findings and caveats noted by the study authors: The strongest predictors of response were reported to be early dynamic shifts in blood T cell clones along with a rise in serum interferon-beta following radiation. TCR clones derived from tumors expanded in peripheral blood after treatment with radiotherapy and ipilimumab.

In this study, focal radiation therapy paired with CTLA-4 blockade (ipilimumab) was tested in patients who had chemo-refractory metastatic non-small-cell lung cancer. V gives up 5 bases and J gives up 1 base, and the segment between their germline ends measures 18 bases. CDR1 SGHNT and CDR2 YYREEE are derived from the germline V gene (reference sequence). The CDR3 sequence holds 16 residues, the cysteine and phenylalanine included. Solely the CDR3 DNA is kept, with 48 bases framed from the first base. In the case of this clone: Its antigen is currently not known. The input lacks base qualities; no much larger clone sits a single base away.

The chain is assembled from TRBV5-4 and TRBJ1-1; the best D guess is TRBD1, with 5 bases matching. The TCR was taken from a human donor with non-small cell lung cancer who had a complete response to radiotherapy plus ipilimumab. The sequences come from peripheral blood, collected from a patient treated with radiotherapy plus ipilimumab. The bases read TGTGCCAGCAGATCAGATAAGGGGCGCGGGAACACTGAAGCTTTCTTT. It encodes CASRSDKGRGNTEAFF.